A selection of T cell receptor beta chains follows, all from one sample in a study of blood T cell repertoires in COVID-19. The table came from immunoSEQ multiplex PCR; TCRdb's copy has only in-frame clones and leaves some out. The sample comprises 260,000 or so clones, roughly 82% of which are singletons, and approximately 4.8% rests with the top ten. Sequencing was done on a sample of peripheral blood. All receptors derive from a woman aged 70-85 years with acute or convalescent COVID-19. Both conserved end residues are part of each CDR3. Each record gives: V gene, J gene, D gene, clone size, CDR3 protein, CDR3 DNA. The D gene is left open where the match is weak. For some rows the clone size is stated as once, few or many, or as a class when expanded; others skip it.

>TRBV3-1/TRBV3-2|TRBJ2-7|TRBD2|-
CASSQDKRRGGLEQYF
TGTGCCAGCAGCCAAGATAAGCGGCGGGGGGGCCTCGAGCAGTACTTC
>TRBV5-4|TRBJ2-7|-|few
CASSLAARGEQYF
TGTGCCAGCAGCTTGGCCGCTAGAGGCGAGCAGTACTTC
>TRBV24-1|TRBJ2-7|-|-
CATSDRGQNEQYF
TGTGCCACCAGTGACCGAGGACAAAACGAGCAGTACTTC
>TRBV28|TRBJ2-7|TRBD1|-
CASSLWLGTGYEQYF
TGTGCCAGCAGTTTATGGCTCGGGACAGGGTACGAGCAGTACTTC
>TRBV19|TRBJ2-1|-|few
CASSISGSSYNEQFF
TGTGCCAGTAGTATTTCGGGGAGCTCCTACAATGAGCAGTTCTTC
>TRBV27|TRBJ2-6|-|-
CASRSSGANVLTF
TGTGCCAGCAGGAGCTCTGGGGCCAACGTCCTGACTTTC
>TRBV7-2|TRBJ2-5|-|once
CASSFGSQETQYF
TGTGCCAGCAGCTTCGGGAGTCAAGAGACCCAGTACTTC
>TRBV29-1|TRBJ2-5|TRBD1|-
CSVGDSGETQYF
TGCAGCGTCGGGGACAGCGGTGAGACCCAGTACTTC
>TRBV5-4|TRBJ2-5|-|once
CASSGPEETQYF
TGTGCCAGCAGCGGCCCCGAAGAGACCCAGTACTTC
>TRBV2|TRBJ1-3|TRBD1|-
CASSTQGLSSGNTIYF
TGTGCCAGCAGTACACAGGGGCTGAGCTCTGGAAACACCATATATTTT
>TRBV7-9|TRBJ1-4|-|few
CASSLVAATNEKLFF
TGTGCCAGCAGCTTAGTCGCAGCAACTAATGAAAAACTGTTTTTT
>TRBV18|TRBJ2-7|TRBD2|once
CASSGNGEGEQYF
TGTGCCAGCTCCGGTAATGGGGAGGGCGAGCAGTACTTC
>TRBV27|TRBJ1-5|TRBD1|-
CASRPTGGSNQPQHF
TGTGCCAGCAGACCGACAGGGGGTAGCAATCAGCCCCAGCATTTT
>TRBV7-2|TRBJ2-7|TRBD2|-
CASSLVAGGTAYEQYF
TGTGCCAGCAGCTTAGTAGCGGGGGGGACCGCCTACGAGCAGTACTTC
>TRBV5-1|TRBJ1-1|TRBD1|few
CASSSGTGGQGDTEAFF
TGCGCCAGCAGCTCGGGTACAGGGGGCCAGGGGGACACTGAAGCTTTCTTT
>TRBV29-1|TRBJ1-1|TRBD1|-
CSGAGGSTEAFF
TGCAGCGGAGCAGGGGGTAGCACTGAAGCTTTCTTT
>TRBV11-1|TRBJ2-3|-|-
CASSLQWGLAFDTQYF
TGTGCCAGCAGCTTGCAGTGGGGTCTAGCGTTTGATACGCAGTATTTT
>TRBV29-1|TRBJ1-1|-|-
CSVDGPGLNTEAFF
TGCAGCGTTGATGGCCCGGGTTTGAACACTGAAGCTTTCTTT
>TRBV5-6|TRBJ1-4|-|-
CASSFTRNEKLFF
TGTGCCAGCAGCTTCACTAGAAATGAAAAACTGTTTTTT
>TRBV28|TRBJ1-4|-|few
CASRSTGTNEKLFF
TGTGCCAGCAGGTCAACCGGGACTAATGAAAAACTGTTTTTT
>TRBV5-4|TRBJ2-3|-|-
CASSFLAGASTDTQYF
TGTGCCAGCAGCTTTCTTGCGGGGGCCTCCACAGATACGCAGTATTTT
>TRBV9|TRBJ2-5|-|-
CASSVGGGPRETQYF
TGTGCCAGCAGCGTAGGGGGGGGCCCCCGAGAGACCCAGTACTTC
>TRBV5-6|TRBJ2-5|TRBD1|-
CASSLIFRDSQETQYF
TGTGCCAGCAGCTTGATTTTCCGGGACAGCCAAGAGACCCAGTACTTC